The 26 T cell receptor beta chains below all came from one sample that was sequenced in a study of OX40 agonist ivuxolimab in advanced cancers. Profiling relied on immunoSEQ multiplex PCR, and the TCRdb table lists in-frame clones only, not all of them. Of approximately 97,000 clones in the sample, 86% were seen once. The source material was CD4+ or CD8+ T cells sorted from blood, sampled in a trial of the OX40 agonist ivuxolimab. Receptor source: an adult with an advanced solid tumor such as melanoma, head and neck, liver or kidney cancer.

The chain links TRBV30 to TRBJ2-2; perhaps TRBD2 as D (7 bases). In germline, CDR1 is GTSNPN, CDR2 SVGIG (reference sequence). This CDR3 region has 13 residues. Deletions cut 3 bases from V and 4 bases from J, with 9 bases between. The CDR3, as DNA: TGTGCCTGGAGGGGAGGGGGCACCGGGGAGCTGTTTTTT. Protein: CAWRGGGTGELFF.

The table lists this clone with a count of one. CDR3 nucleotides: TGCGCCAGCAGCTACCTCGGGGGGCTAAGAGAGACCCAGTACTTC. Its protein is CASSYLGGLRETQYF. This rearrangement joins TRBV5-1 to TRBJ2-5, with D perhaps matching TRBD2 (7 bases). The CDR3 totals 15 residues. The germline V and J ends were trimmed by 3 bases and 4 bases, with 16 bases remaining between them. Germline CDR1 SGHRS, CDR2 YFSETQ.

The chain employs TRBV10-3 and TRBJ1-1; 10 positions agree with TRBD1. V lost 10 bases to trimming and J lost 1 base; unmatched junction nucleotides: 9. CDR3 size: 15 residues. CDR1 is ENHRY and CDR2 is SYGVKD in the germline V gene. The CDR3 loop is CATRDRGERNTEAFF. The CDR3 region has the DNA TGTGCCACCAGGGACAGGGGCGAAAGGAACACTGAAGCTTTCTTT.

The chain links TRBV5-1 to TRBJ1-6, with no clear D. CDR3 length: 13 residues. The germline V and J ends were trimmed by 0 bases and 8 bases, with 6 bases remaining between them. Germline values: CDR1 SGHRS, CDR2 YFSETQ. CDR3 nucleotide sequence: TGCGCCAGCAGCTTGGGAATTGATTCACCCCTCCACTTT. It translates to CASSLGIDSPLHF.

This rearrangement joins TRBV7-9 to TRBJ1-5; D ambiguous. The CDR3 covers 13 residues. In germline, CDR1 is SEHNR, CDR2 FQNEAQ (reference sequence). V was shortened by 1 base and J by 6 bases, with 7 bases between the two germline ends. As DNA, the CDR3 is TGTGCCAGCAGCTTAGATGGGGTTCAGCCCCAGCATTTT. Protein product: CASSLDGVQPQHF.

The CDR3 region is CASSQTPTGTGSGANVLTF. For the CDR3, the DNA is TGCGCCAGCAGCCAAACCCCAACCGGGACAGGGTCTGGGGCCAACGTCCTGACTTTC. This chain uses TRBV4-1 with TRBJ2-6; the match to TRBD1 covers 9 bases. V shed 2 bases, J shed 1 base, and the junction held 9 bases outside the gene matches. Germline V gene sequence: CDR1 MGHRA, CDR2 YSYEKL. This CDR3 comprises 19 residues.

The chain employs TRBV14 and TRBJ1-4; maybe TRBD1 (5 bases). CDR3 size: 12 residues. CDR1 and CDR2 (germline): SGHDN, FVKESK. The ends were cut back, 2 bases at V and 14 bases at J, with 12 bases in the middle. The CDR3 region is CASSQSGRVLFF. CDR3 sequence (DNA): TGTGCCAGCAGCCAATCGGGACGGGTTCTGTTTTTT.

This sequence joins TRBV5-4 and TRBJ2-5; possibly TRBD1 for D (8 bases). V was pared by 1 base and J by 11 bases, with 18 bases between. Per the germline V gene, CDR1 is SGHNT and CDR2 is YYREEE (reference sequence). The CDR3 runs to 14 residues. CDR3 coding DNA: TGTGCCAGCAGCTTGCAACAGGGGGTGCGGGAGCAGTACTTC. This translates into CASSLQQGVREQYF.

The chain has TRBV30 and TRBJ2-7, with D possibly being TRBD1 or TRBD2 (6 bases each). CDR1 and CDR2 from the germline V gene are GTSNPN and SVGIG (reference sequence). V shed 5 bases and J shed 5 bases, with 10 bases lying between them. This CDR3 spans 11 amino acids. For the CDR3, the DNA is TGTGCCTGGGGAGGGGGTAACGAGCAGTACTTC. Protein sequence: CAWGGGNEQYF.

The chain links TRBV12-5 to TRBJ1-1; D call uncertain. CDR1 and CDR2 from the germline V gene are LGHNT and FRNRAP. The germline V and J ends were trimmed by 1 base and 6 bases, with 9 bases remaining between them. The CDR3 is made up of 13 amino acids. The CDR3, as DNA: TGTGCTAGTGGTTTGGGGGTTTCCGCTGAAGCTTTCTTT. This encodes CASGLGVSAEAFF.

This sequence joins TRBV27 and TRBJ2-7; D is unclear. The CDR3 is 13 residues long. The V gene lost 1 base and the J gene lost 5 bases, with 9 bases spanning the gap. Germline V gene data show CDR1 as MNHEY and CDR2 as SMNVEV (reference sequence). The CDR3 bases are TGTGCCAGCAGTTTATATGGGGTCCACGAGCAGTACTTC. Translated: CASSLYGVHEQYF.

This clone was seen ten or more times. The chain couples TRBV11-2 to TRBJ2-7, with TRBD2 matching 10 bases. The trim removed 5 bases at V and 4 bases at J, leaving 5 bases unmatched. The germline V gene has CDR1 SGHAT and CDR2 FQNNGV. This CDR3 has 14 residues. In DNA, the CDR3 is TGTGCCAGCAGCCGTCTAGCGGGGGATTACGAGCAGTACTTC. Translated, it gives CASSRLAGDYEQYF.

This clone turned up a few times. The CDR3 spells CASSMLALGNYGYTF. CDR3 DNA sequence: TGTGCCAGTAGTATGTTGGCTCTAGGGAACTATGGCTACACCTTC. This sequence joins TRBV19 and TRBJ1-2; D is unclear. The CDR3 covers 15 residues. Germline V gives CDR1 LNHDA, CDR2 SQIVND (reference sequence). V shed 3 bases and J shed 2 bases, with 13 bases lying between them.

This clone showed up just once. The chain is built from TRBV6-5 and TRBJ2-1, with 8 nucleotides matching TRBD1. Germline V CDR1 and CDR2: MNHEY, SVGAGI. CDR3 size: 14 residues. Trimming removed 6 bases from V and 3 bases from J; junction bases left unmatched: 4. CDR3 DNA: TGTGCCAGCAGCAAGGGACAGGTCTACAATGAGCAGTTCTTC. Its protein product is CASSKGQVYNEQFF.

The CDR3 loop is CASSRTDSNQPQHF. CDR3 sequence (DNA): TGTGCCAGCAGTCGTACAGATAGCAATCAGCCCCAGCATTTT. The gene calls are TRBV6-5 and TRBJ1-5; D ambiguous. V shed 5 bases and J shed 0 bases, with 8 bases lying between them. The CDR3 is made up of 14 amino acids. From germline, CDR1 is MNHEY and CDR2 SVGAGI.

The chain recombines TRBV30 with TRBJ1-5, with D uncertain. The CDR3 sequence is 12 residues long. The germline V and J ends were trimmed by 1 base and 3 bases, with 4 bases remaining between them. From germline, CDR1 is GTSNPN and CDR2 SVGIG (reference sequence). CDR3 sequence reads: CAWSGINQPQHF. CDR3 coding DNA: TGTGCCTGGAGTGGGATCAATCAGCCCCAGCATTTT.

V usage is TRBV18 and J usage is TRBJ1-4; D unclear. The V and J ends lost 0 bases and 0 bases respectively, with 5 bases between them. The CDR3 sequence is 15 residues long. Germline lookup yields CDR1 KGHSH and CDR2 LQKENI. Here the CDR3 reads CASSPPGATNEKLFF. The CDR3 DNA is TGTGCCAGCTCACCACCTGGGGCAACTAATGAAAAACTGTTTTTT. The full variable domain, rest sourced from reference TRBV18 and TRBJ1-4, is NAGVMQNPRHLVRRRGQEARLRCSPMKGHSHVYWYRQLPEEGLKFMVYLQKENIIDESGMPKERFSAEFPKEGPSILRIQQVVRGDSAAYFCASSPPGATNEKLFFGSGTQLSVL.

The CDR3 is CSVDMTGGMETQYF. The DNA of the CDR3 is TGCAGCGTTGATATGACAGGGGGCATGGAGACCCAGTACTTC. The chain joins TRBV29-1 to TRBJ2-5; 10 nucleotides agree with TRBD1. The V segment lost 3 bases and the J segment 5 bases; nucleotides outside the gene matches: 6. The CDR3 totals 14 residues. The germline V gene encodes CDR1 SQVTM and CDR2 ANQGSEA.

The chain uses TRBV11-2 and TRBJ1-6, with 7 nucleotides matching TRBD1. CDR1 SGHAT and CDR2 FQNNGV come from the germline V gene. J lost 9 bases, V lost 1 base, and 6 bases had no gene match. CDR3 length: 15 amino acids. The CDR3 DNA reads as TGTGCCAGCAGCTTAGGCGACAGGGCGGGTTCACCCCTCCACTTT. Its translation is CASSLGDRAGSPLHF. Using reference TRBV11-2 and TRBJ1-6 for the parts outside the CDR3, the full variable domain is EAGVAQSPRYKIIEKRQSVAFWCNPISGHATLYWYQQILGQGPKLLIQFQNNGVVDDSQLPKDRFSAERLKGVDSTLKIQPAKLEDSAVYLCASSLGDRAGSPLHFGNGTRLTVT.

The V and J genes are TRBV30 and TRBJ1-2; D may be TRBD1 (5 bases). The CDR3 is 13 residues long. Germline-derived CDR1 and CDR2 are GTSNPN and SVGIG (reference sequence). V dropped 5 bases and J dropped 4 bases, with 14 bases sitting between them. The CDR3 DNA reads TGTGCCTGGGGCCAGGGACGAATCTATGGCTACACCTTC. The encoded protein is CAWGQGRIYGYTF.

The chain links TRBV9 to TRBJ2-2; tentatively, D is TRBD2 (6 bases). The CDR3 has 15 residues. V lost 7 bases, J lost 1 base, and 14 bases lay in between. Germline V CDR1 and CDR2: SGDLS, YYNGEE. CDR3 sequence: CASARRDRNTGELFF. The CDR3, as DNA: TGTGCCAGCGCGAGGCGGGATCGGAACACCGGGGAGCTGTTTTTT.

This chain uses TRBV6-5 with TRBJ2-5; no clear D. Trimming cost V 6 bases and J 5 bases, with 7 bases left between them. The CDR3 is 11 residues long. Germline values: CDR1 MNHEY, CDR2 SVGAGI. The CDR3: CASSRSETQYF. The CDR3 region has the DNA TGTGCCAGCAGCCGGAGTGAGACCCAGTACTTC.

The genes are TRBV6-5 and TRBJ1-1; perhaps TRBD1 as D (6 bases). The CDR3 contains 14 residues. The germline V and J ends were trimmed by 10 bases and 1 base, with 16 bases remaining between them. Germline CDR1 reads MNHEY; CDR2 reads SVGAGI. The CDR3 DNA follows: TGTGCCACCAAGCAAGGGGGGGCGAACACTGAAGCTTTCTTT. Translated, it gives CATKQGGANTEAFF.

The rearrangement uses TRBV5-4 and TRBJ1-2; maybe TRBD1 (6 bases). Germline V gives CDR1 SGHNT, CDR2 YYREEE (reference sequence). The CDR3 contains 12 residues. Trimming took off 4 bases at V and 7 bases at J, with 11 bases between the two ends. The CDR3 spells CASSKQGSGYTF. The CDR3, as DNA: TGTGCCAGCAGCAAACAGGGAAGTGGCTACACCTTC.

This clone appeared once. The chain recombines TRBV5-6 with TRBJ1-2; TRBD1 matches at 11 bases. V lost 6 bases, J lost 8 bases, and 15 bases stayed unmatched. The CDR3 is 16 residues long. Germline CDR1 and CDR2: SGHDT and YYEEEE. The CDR3 bases are TGTGCCAGCACCTCGACCGGGACAGGGGGTTATGCGGGCTACACCTTC. Translation gives CASTSTGTGGYAGYTF.

The J gene is TRBJ2-1, the V gene TRBV30; the D call may be TRBD1 or TRBD2 (5 bases each). This CDR3 region has 13 residues. Germline V gives CDR1 GTSNPN, CDR2 SVGIG (reference sequence). The V and J ends lost 2 bases and 2 bases respectively, with 7 bases between them. CDR3 protein: CAWSRGAYNEQFF. The CDR3 nucleotides are TGTGCCTGGAGTAGAGGGGCCTACAATGAGCAGTTCTTC. Together with reference TRBV30 and TRBJ2-1, the CDR3 gives the full variable domain: SQTIHQWPATLVQPVGSPLSLECTVEGTSNPNLYWYRQAAGRGLQLLFYSVGIGQISSEVPQNLSASRPQDRQFILSSKKLLLSDSGFYLCAWSRGAYNEQFFGPGTRLTVL.